This T cell receptor beta chain originates from a study of blood T cells in healthy people across ages. Notes on the study in general: Diversity of TCR beta per million T cells declined in a roughly linear way with age.

Combining a sample-barcoded 5' primer with a J-beta primer mix, a second PCR ran for roughly 7 to 12 cycles. TCRdb passed the 5' RACE reads through MiXCR, listing each CDR3 protein once. The sample shows a few hundred thousand distinct CDR3 sequences, 25% to 30% of them seen only once. Between the trimmed V and J ends, which lost 10 bases and 1 base, there was a span of 10 bases. This CDR3 has 12 residues. Worth noting for this clonotype: What it recognizes is unknown.

The source material was blood. This clonotype was sampled from a woman in her 70s in good health. The V gene is TRBV12-3 or TRBV12-4, the J gene TRBJ1-1; a possible D gene is TRBD1 (5 bases). Here the CDR3 reads CATGEANTEAFF. CDR3 DNA: TGTGCCACGGGGGAAGCGAACACTGAAGCTTTCTTT.